This T cell receptor beta chain was retrieved from a study of blood T cell repertoires in COVID-19. Study-wide context: Sites in the United States, Italy and Spain provided acute and convalescent COVID-19 samples. The cDNA or gDNA used as material had been derived from T cells, B-cell-depleted T cells, or PBMCs.

In germline, CDR1 is LGHDT, CDR2 YNNKEL (reference sequence). The germline V and J ends were trimmed by 1 base and 4 bases, with 11 bases remaining between them. The CDR3 loop spans 15 amino acids. Under the authors' procedure: It was from reference gene primer amplification that nucleated cell counts were estimated. Data came from immunoSEQ multiplex PCR; TCRdb stores just in-frame clones and leaves some out. The V and J calls and clone size come from that table; D and trimming were worked out from the DNA. The profile covers about 31,000 clones, with about 89% appearing a single time and 0.55% taken by the ten largest.

The V call is TRBV3-1 (or the pseudogene TRBV3-2), the J call TRBJ2-4; D might be TRBD1 (6 bases). The receptor comes from a middle-aged woman with active or convalescent COVID-19. Sequenced sample: peripheral blood. The CDR3 reads CASSQGGQQKNIQYF. The CDR3 nucleotides are TGTGCCAGCAGCCAAGGGGGGCAGCAAAAAAACATTCAGTACTTC.